Listed below are T cell receptor beta chains from one sample, sequenced in a study of cytomegalovirus exposure and HLA in healthy donors. Profiling relied on immunoSEQ multiplex PCR, and the TCRdb table lists in-frame clones only, not all of them. Among around 65,000 clones listed, over 75% were seen once. Sequencing was done on a sample of PBMCs. These TCRs come from a female donor in good health and CMV-seronegative. The CDR3 runs from the conserved cysteine through the conserved F or W. A D gene is named only where the DNA matches it firmly. Rows give clone size only sometimes, using once, few, many, or a class for an expanded clone.

d_call | j_call | v_call | clone_size | cdr3_aa | cdr3_nt
TRBD1 | TRBJ1-1 | TRBV28 | . | CASSGTGRTNTEAFF | TGTGCCAGCAGTGGGACAGGGAGGACGAACACTGAAGCTTTCTTT
. | TRBJ1-2 | TRBV7-6 | . | CASSLGTDYGYTF | TGTGCCAGCAGCTTAGGGACAGACTATGGCTACACCTTC
TRBD2 | TRBJ2-3 | TRBV27 | . | CASSGTSGRTRLITDTQYF | TGTGCCAGCAGTGGGACTAGCGGGAGGACGAGACTAATCACAGATACGCAGTATTTT
TRBD2 | TRBJ2-7 | TRBV4-1 | . | CASSPRTSGFYEQYF | TGCGCCAGCAGCCCACGGACTAGCGGGTTCTACGAGCAGTACTTC
. | TRBJ1-4 | TRBV11-2 | . | CASSPHRATNEKLFF | TGTGCCAGCAGCCCACACAGGGCAACTAATGAAAAACTGTTTTTT
. | TRBJ1-1 | TRBV6-6 | . | CASTQRGWEAEAFF | TGTGCCAGCACGCAGAGAGGTTGGGAGGCTGAAGCTTTCTTT
TRBD1 | TRBJ1-1 | TRBV7-2 | . | CASTFAGTGLMNTEAFF | TGTGCCAGCACCTTTGCCGGGACAGGGTTAATGAACACTGAAGCTTTCTTT
TRBD1 | TRBJ2-7 | TRBV5-6 | few | CASIEAGTGAYEQYF | TGTGCCAGCATCGAAGCCGGGACAGGGGCCTACGAGCAGTACTTC
. | TRBJ1-2 | TRBV30 | . | CAWSLDRTRGYTF | TGTGCCTGGAGTCTTGACAGAACCAGAGGCTACACCTTC
. | TRBJ1-2 | TRBV5-6 | . | CASSSLGDFYGYTF | TGTGCCAGCAGCTCCCTCGGGGACTTCTATGGCTACACCTTC
. | TRBJ2-6 | TRBV5-4 | . | CASSFPGTRVLSGANVLTF | TGTGCCAGCAGCTTTCCCGGGACAAGGGTCCTCTCTGGGGCCAACGTCCTGACTTTC
. | TRBJ2-7 | TRBV10-3 | . | CAISQGASSYEQYF | TGTGCCATCAGTCAAGGGGCAAGTTCCTACGAGCAGTACTTC
TRBD2 | TRBJ2-7 | TRBV9 | . | CASSVGSGGAYEQYF | TGTGCCAGCAGCGTAGGGAGCGGGGGGGCCTACGAGCAGTACTTC
. | TRBJ2-7 | TRBV11-2 | few | CASSSTRLEQYF | TGTGCCAGCAGCTCGACTAGGCTCGAGCAGTACTTC
TRBD1 | TRBJ1-1 | TRBV6-5 | . | CASSYSAGGSTEAFF | TGTGCCAGCAGTTACTCTGCAGGGGGCTCGACTGAAGCTTTCTTT
TRBD1 | TRBJ2-5 | TRBV19 | . | CASSMGQAEETQYF | TGTGCCAGTAGTATGGGACAGGCGGAAGAGACCCAGTACTTC
. | TRBJ2-2 | TRBV7-2 | . | CASSSAPTNTGELFF | TGTGCCAGCAGCTCCGCTCCGACTAACACCGGGGAGCTGTTTTTT
TRBD2 | TRBJ2-4 | TRBV10-3 | . | CATGLAGAGAKNIQYF | TGTGCCACTGGACTAGCGGGAGCGGGGGCCAAAAACATTCAGTACTTC
TRBD2 | TRBJ2-3 | TRBV5-1 | . | CASSLGTRTDTQYF | TGCGCCAGCAGCTTGGGGACTAGAACAGATACGCAGTATTTT
. | TRBJ1-1 | TRBV5-4 | . | CASSRNDLSGMNTEAFF | TGTGCCAGCAGCCGTAACGATCTGAGCGGTATGAACACTGAAGCTTTCTTT
. | TRBJ1-5 | TRBV19 | . | CASSPPPGHIQPQHF | TGTGCCAGTAGTCCGCCCCCGGGACACATTCAGCCCCAGCATTTT
. | TRBJ1-5 | TRBV2 | . | CASSLTVSNQPQHF | TGTGCCAGCAGCTTGACAGTTAGCAATCAGCCCCAGCATTTT
. | TRBJ2-2 | TRBV6-1 | . | CASSALRNTGELFF | TGTGCCAGCAGTGCCCTTCGGAACACCGGGGAGCTGTTTTTT
. | TRBJ1-5 | TRBV27 | . | CASSLGTGNQPQHF | TGTGCCAGCAGTTTAGGTACAGGGAATCAGCCCCAGCATTTT
. | TRBJ1-2 | TRBV29-1 | . | CSVDYGSGGSGGYTF | TGCAGCGTTGATTACGGCAGCGGGGGGTCGGGTGGCTACACCTTC
TRBD2 | TRBJ2-2 | TRBV28 | . | CASTPRRLAGTGELFF | TGTGCCAGCACCCCTAGACGACTAGCGGGGACCGGGGAGCTGTTTTTT
TRBD1 | TRBJ2-3 | TRBV6-5 | . | CASRPTGDSDTQYF | TGTGCCAGCAGACCGACAGGGGATTCGGATACGCAGTATTTT
. | TRBJ1-1 | TRBV2 | . | CASKSDRIMNTEAFF | TGTGCCAGCAAGTCGGACAGAATTATGAACACTGAAGCTTTCTTT
. | TRBJ2-1 | TRBV7-9 | . | CASSLAGVPFF | TGTGCCAGCAGCTTAGCGGGAGTGCCGTTCTTC
TRBD1 | TRBJ1-2 | TRBV27 | . | CASRSGTGTFNYGYTF | TGTGCCAGCAGATCCGGGACAGGGACCTTTAACTATGGCTACACCTTC
. | TRBJ1-6 | TRBV9 | . | CASSVHGFDNSPLHF | TGTGCCAGCAGCGTACACGGTTTCGATAATTCACCCCTCCACTTT
. | TRBJ2-3 | TRBV9 | . | CASSAPADTQYF | TGTGCCAGCAGCGCGCCGGCAGATACGCAGTATTTT
. | TRBJ2-1 | TRBV7-3 | . | CASSLGGGASNEQFF | TGTGCCAGCAGCTTGGGCGGGGGCGCATCTAATGAGCAGTTCTTC
TRBD1 | TRBJ1-1 | TRBV5-4 | . | CASSLSGTGLTEAFF | TGTGCCAGCAGCTTGAGTGGGACAGGGCTTACTGAAGCTTTCTTT
TRBD1 | TRBJ2-1 | TRBV30 | . | CAWSQRGPMAFF | TGTGCCTGGAGTCAAAGGGGGCCCATGGCGTTCTTC
. | TRBJ1-2 | TRBV19 | . | CASSVRDISSYGYTF | TGTGCCAGTAGTGTCCGGGACATCTCCTCCTATGGCTACACCTTC
TRBD2 | TRBJ2-2 | TRBV4-1 | . | CASSQRGGPNTGELFF | TGCGCCAGCAGCCAACGGGGGGGCCCGAACACCGGGGAGCTGTTTTTT
TRBD2 | TRBJ2-3 | TRBV29-1 | . | CSVSGLAGLTDTQYF | TGCAGCGTTAGTGGACTAGCGGGACTTACAGATACGCAGTATTTT
TRBD1 | TRBJ1-1 | TRBV18 | few | CASSPPGQGGNTEAFF | TGTGCCAGCTCACCACCCGGACAGGGGGGGAACACTGAAGCTTTCTTT
. | TRBJ2-3 | TRBV28 | . | CASSFGQGGTDTQYF | TGTGCCAGCAGTTTCGGGCAGGGCGGAACAGATACGCAGTATTTT
TRBD1 | TRBJ1-2 | TRBV10-3 | . | CAISGDAGGYGYTF | TGTGCCATCAGCGGTGATGCAGGGGGCTATGGCTACACCTTC
TRBD2 | TRBJ2-1 | TRBV9 | medium-sized | CASKAGAEDEQFF | TGTGCCAGCAAGGCGGGAGCGGAGGATGAGCAGTTCTTC
. | TRBJ2-7 | TRBV10-1 | . | CASRPPRIYEQYF | TGCGCCAGCAGACCGCCTAGGATCTACGAGCAGTACTTC
. | TRBJ2-7 | TRBV11-2 | few | CASSGPYEQYF | TGTGCCAGCAGCGGCCCCTACGAGCAGTACTTC
. | TRBJ1-2 | TRBV6-5 | . | CASNIMAGETSGYTF | TGTGCCAGCAACATAATGGCAGGGGAAACGAGTGGCTACACCTTC
TRBD2 | TRBJ2-4 | TRBV6-6 | . | CASSSGGWDIQYF | TGTGCCAGCAGTAGCGGGGGATGGGACATTCAGTACTTC
. | TRBJ2-5 | TRBV5-1 | . | CASSLISLSGRETQYF | TGCGCCAGCAGCTTGATTAGTTTATCAGGGCGAGAGACCCAGTACTTC
. | TRBJ2-6 | TRBV5-1 | . | CASSLQANSGANVLTF | TGCGCCAGCAGCTTGCAAGCAAACTCGGGGGCCAACGTCCTGACTTTC
. | TRBJ2-3 | TRBV9 | . | CASSVAPHTGLGDTQYF | TGTGCCAGCAGCGTAGCGCCCCATACAGGGCTGGGAGATACGCAGTATTTT
TRBD1 | TRBJ2-5 | TRBV18 | . | CASSYRGETQYF | TGTGCCAGCTCGTACAGGGGGGAGACCCAGTACTTC
TRBD1 | TRBJ1-1 | TRBV14 | . | CASSHSQGFTEAFF | TGTGCCAGCAGCCATTCACAGGGGTTCACTGAAGCTTTCTTT
. | TRBJ2-3 | TRBV11-2 | . | CASTITADTQYF | TGTGCCAGCACCATTACTGCAGATACGCAGTATTTT
TRBD2 | TRBJ2-3 | TRBV6-6 | . | CASSNRLAGVSDTQYF | TGTGCCAGCAGCAATCGACTAGCGGGAGTCTCAGATACGCAGTATTTT
. | TRBJ2-4 | TRBV7-9 | . | CASSLAGGGKNIQYF | TGTGCCAGCAGCTTAGCGGGAGGGGGTAAAAACATTCAGTACTTC
TRBD1 | TRBJ1-5 | TRBV27 | . | CASSPQTGGRNQPQHF | TGTGCCAGCAGTCCCCAGACAGGGGGCCGCAATCAGCCCCAGCATTTT
. | TRBJ2-6 | TRBV5-4 | . | CASSLRSSGANVLTF | TGTGCCAGCAGCTTGCGGAGCTCTGGGGCCAACGTCCTGACTTTC
TRBD2 | TRBJ2-1 | TRBV19 | . | CASSHPGGSVFF | TGTGCCAGTAGTCATCCCGGGGGGAGCGTCTTCTTC
. | TRBJ2-7 | TRBV5-4 | . | CASSLGWGEPYEQYF | TGTGCCAGCAGCTTGGGGTGGGGGGAACCCTACGAGCAGTACTTC